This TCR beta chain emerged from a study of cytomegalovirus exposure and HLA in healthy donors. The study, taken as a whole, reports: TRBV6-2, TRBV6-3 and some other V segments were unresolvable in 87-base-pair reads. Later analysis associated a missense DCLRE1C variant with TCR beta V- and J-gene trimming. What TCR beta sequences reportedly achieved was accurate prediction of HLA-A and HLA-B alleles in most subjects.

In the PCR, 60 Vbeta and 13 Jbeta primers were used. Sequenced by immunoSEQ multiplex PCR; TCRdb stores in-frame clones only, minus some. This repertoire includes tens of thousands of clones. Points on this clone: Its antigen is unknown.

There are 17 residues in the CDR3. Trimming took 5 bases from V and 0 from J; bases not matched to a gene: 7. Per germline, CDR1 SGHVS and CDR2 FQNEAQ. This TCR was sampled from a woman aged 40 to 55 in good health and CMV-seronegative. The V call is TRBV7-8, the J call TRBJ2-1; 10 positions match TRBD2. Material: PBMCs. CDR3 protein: CASSLRTSGSSYNEQFF. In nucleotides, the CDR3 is TGTGCCAGCAGCCTTAGGACTAGCGGCAGCTCCTACAATGAGCAGTTCTTC.